Each of the 9 T cell receptor beta chains below was sequenced from the same sample in a study of technical replicates of blood from a handful of donors (dated by TCRdb to 2016 to 2017). Libraries were built with the immunoSEQ multiplex PCR assay. TCRdb re-hosts the immuneACCESS table, in-frame sequences only. Its copies lack some clones; in the studies checked, an unresolved V gene accounts for under half of them, and the cause for the rest is not known. For this sample the table gives some 87,000 clones, of which around 90% were detected only once. The ten largest account for approximately 0.4% of the sample. The specimen was T cells isolated from PBMCs. These TCRs come from a human donor in good health.

The V call is TRBV6-1, the J call TRBJ2-4, with D possibly TRBD2 on 5 matching bases. This CDR3 comprises 14 residues. Between the trimmed V and J ends, which lost 1 base and 7 bases, there was a span of 11 bases. Germline CDR1 MNHNS, CDR2 SASEGT. CDR3: CASSEDNSENIQYF. CDR3 bases: TGTGCCAGCAGTGAAGATAATAGCGAGAACATTCAGTACTTC.

This chain joins TRBV11-2 and TRBJ1-5; TRBD1 is a possible D gene (5 bases). V lost 4 bases and J 2 bases, leaving 6 bases between the germline ends. The CDR3 contains 13 residues. Germline V CDR1 and CDR2: SGHAT, FQNNGV. CDR3 sequence (DNA): TGTGCCAGCAGCTCGACAGGCAATCAGCCCCAGCATTTT. Its protein is CASSSTGNQPQHF.

The chain employs TRBV7-6 and TRBJ1-5; weak D call: TRBD1 (6 bases). The CDR3 consists of 15 residues. Trimming shortened V by 0 bases and J by 4 bases, and 10 bases separated the two germline ends. Germline V gene lookup returns CDR1 SGHVS and CDR2 FNYEAQ. The CDR3 DNA reads TGTGCCAGCAGCTTAGCCGGGACATTTAATCAGCCCCAGCATTTT. Translating gives CASSLAGTFNQPQHF. Complete variable domain (other parts from reference TRBV7-6 and TRBJ1-5): GAGVSQSPRYKVTKRGQDVALRCDPISGHVSLYWYRQALGQGPEFLTYFNYEAQQDKSGLPNDRFSAERPEGSISTLTIQRTEQRDSAMYRCASSLAGTFNQPQHFGDGTRLSIL.

The chain couples TRBV2 to TRBJ2-5, with 13 bases fitting TRBD2. The CDR3 loop spans 16 amino acids. Unmatched junction bases numbered 11, after V lost 6 bases and J lost 7 bases. Germline V gene sequence: CDR1 SNHLY, CDR2 FYNNEI. Written as DNA, the CDR3 is TGTGCCAGCAGCCGAGGACTAGCGGGAGCCTTAGGGACCCAGTACTTC. Translation: CASSRGLAGALGTQYF.

This clone appeared once. The chain employs TRBV11-2 and TRBJ2-7; no clear D gene. V was clipped by 0 bases and J by 3 bases, with 6 bases between them. In germline, CDR1 is SGHAT, CDR2 FQNNGV. The CDR3 is made up of 13 amino acids. The CDR3 region is CASSLEWLYEQYF. The CDR3, as DNA: TGTGCCAGCAGCTTAGAATGGCTCTACGAGCAGTACTTC.

The V gene is TRBV6-6, the J gene TRBJ1-1; 10 nucleotides match TRBD1. V dropped 7 bases and J dropped 6; count of bases not matched to a gene: 8. CDR1 is MNHNY and CDR2 is SVGAGI in the germline V gene (reference sequence). The length of the CDR3 is 14 residues. The CDR3 nucleotides are TGTGCCAGCACCTTGGGGGGGACAGGGGCTGAAGCTTTCTTT. Its protein product is CASTLGGTGAEAFF.

The genes are TRBV7-8 and TRBJ2-7; D is possibly TRBD2 (5 bases). V shed 5 bases and J shed 3 bases, with 8 bases lying between them. The CDR3 has 12 amino acids. Germline-derived CDR1 and CDR2 are SGHVS and FQNEAQ. Here the CDR3 DNA reads TGTGCCAGCAGCCCAGGACTCTACGAGCAGTACTTC. Translating gives CASSPGLYEQYF.

The CDR3 nucleotides read TGTGCCAGCAGCCCACGGCGCGGGGGGGCCCTTGGGACTGAAGCTTTCTTT. Translating gives CASSPRRGGALGTEAFF. J is TRBJ1-1 and V is TRBV5-8, with D possibly TRBD1 on 6 matching bases. The CDR3 is 17 amino acids. Germline V gives CDR1 SGHTS, CDR2 YDEGEE. V gave up 4 bases and J gave up 5 bases, with 24 bases separating them.

V and J are TRBV28 and TRBJ2-4; 8 bases agree with TRBD1. Germline V CDR1 and CDR2: MDHEN, SYDVKM. J lost 2 bases, V lost 7 bases, and 7 bases had no gene match. The CDR3 length is 15 residues. CDR3 loop: CASKVQGESKNIQYF. CDR3 nucleotides: TGTGCCAGCAAAGTACAGGGGGAGTCCAAAAACATTCAGTACTTC.